The rows below give T cell receptor beta chains drawn from one sample of a study of blood T cell repertoires in COVID-19. Produced via immunoSEQ multiplex PCR; TCRdb's table is partial and in-frame only. This sample carries 170,000 or so clones, just over 85% of them seen once, and the ten largest clones take 7%. Sequencing input: peripheral blood. These receptors all come from a man between 45 and 60 years old with active or convalescent COVID-19. The CDR3 runs from the conserved cysteine through the conserved F or W. The order of the fields is D gene, clone size, V gene, J gene, CDR3 DNA, CDR3 protein. The D gene is left open where the match is weak. The size entry is marked missing in some rows and otherwise reads once, few, many or a size class.

TRBD1	.	TRBV29-1	TRBJ2-5	TGCAGCGTTGGACAGGGACAAGAGACCCAGTACTTC	CSVGQGQETQYF
.	.	TRBV9	TRBJ1-4	TGTGCCAGCAGCGTAGGAGTGAGTGAAAAACTGTTTTTT	CASSVGVSEKLFF
TRBD2	.	TRBV19	TRBJ2-1	TGTGCCAGTAGTATAGAGACTAGCGGTTACAATGAGCAGTTCTTC	CASSIETSGYNEQFF
TRBD1	.	TRBV6-5	TRBJ1-6	TGTGCCGGCCGGGACAGGGTCTCCTATAATTCACCCCTCCACTTT	CAGRDRVSYNSPLHF
TRBD1	.	TRBV4-1	TRBJ1-5	TGCGCCAGCAGCCAAGTTTCTTCAGGGGGCGGCTATAATCAGCCCCAGCATTTT	CASSQVSSGGGYNQPQHF
TRBD2	.	TRBV4-3	TRBJ2-3	TGCGCCAGCAGCCAGGGGGGGTCAACAGATACGCAGTATTTT	CASSQGGSTDTQYF
TRBD1	.	TRBV5-5	TRBJ1-1	TGTGCCAGCAGCTTTTTAGGGACAGGGGTTGAAGCTTTCTTT	CASSFLGTGVEAFF
TRBD2	.	TRBV27	TRBJ2-5	TGTGCCAGCAGTTACCGACGGGGGGGCAACGATCAAGAGACCCAGTACTTC	CASSYRRGGNDQETQYF
TRBD2	.	TRBV9	TRBJ2-5	TGTGCCAGCAGCTTGGGACTAGCGACCCAAGAGACCCAGTACTTC	CASSLGLATQETQYF
.	.	TRBV15	TRBJ2-3	TGTGCCACCAGCAGAGATGGGGCTAGTAAGGATACGCAGTATTTT	CATSRDGASKDTQYF
TRBD1	.	TRBV24-1	TRBJ1-2	TGTGCCACCAGTGACCCCGGGACAGAGAACTATGGCTACACCTTC	CATSDPGTENYGYTF
.	.	TRBV27	TRBJ2-1	TGTGCCAGCAGTTTCAACAATGAGCAGTTCTTC	CASSFNNEQFF
TRBD2	.	TRBV4-2	TRBJ2-3	TGTGCCAGCAGCCAGAATAGCCTAGCGGGAAGAACTAGCACAGATACGCAGTATTTT	CASSQNSLAGRTSTDTQYF
.	once	TRBV5-1	TRBJ2-1	TGCGCCAGCAGCTTGGTAGGTCGGACTAAGGCTTCCCATGAGCAGTTCTTC	CASSLVGRTKASHEQFF
TRBD2	.	TRBV11-1	TRBJ2-7	TGTGCCAGCAGCTCTACTAGCGGGGGGACCTACGAGCAGTACTTC	CASSSTSGGTYEQYF
TRBD1	once	TRBV27	TRBJ2-7	TGTGCCAGCAGTTCAACGAAGACAGGGGGTCCCTCCTACGAGCAGTACTTC	CASSSTKTGGPSYEQYF